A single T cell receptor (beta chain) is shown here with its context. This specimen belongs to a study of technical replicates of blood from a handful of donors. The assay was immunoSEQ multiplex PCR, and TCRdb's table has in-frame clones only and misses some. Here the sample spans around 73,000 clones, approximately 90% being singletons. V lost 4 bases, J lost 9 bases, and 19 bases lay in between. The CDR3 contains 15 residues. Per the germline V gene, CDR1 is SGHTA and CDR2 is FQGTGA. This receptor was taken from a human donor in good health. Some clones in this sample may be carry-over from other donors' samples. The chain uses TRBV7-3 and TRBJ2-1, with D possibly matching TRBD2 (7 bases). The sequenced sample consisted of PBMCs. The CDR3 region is CASSSGGGPVGEQFF. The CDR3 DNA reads TGTGCCAGCAGCTCGGGGGGCGGACCGGTCGGTGAGCAGTTCTTC.